This TCR beta chain originates from a study of PD-1 blockade in classical Hodgkin lymphoma. Overall study results and limits: In CD4+ cells, TCR diversity went up significantly by C4D1, but in CD8+ cells it did not.

Some clones are missing from TCRdb's copy, which holds only in-frame ones; the method was immunoSEQ multiplex PCR. The sample shows tens of thousands of clones, about 71% of them seen only once. To note about this clone: Its antigen is unknown.

The V gene end was trimmed by 3 bases and the J gene end by 5 bases; junction bases not matched to a gene: 7. This CDR3 has 15 amino acids. Per the germline V gene, CDR1 is LNHDA and CDR2 is SQIVND (reference sequence). Autologous stem cell transplantation was followed by relapse in every patient, and brentuximab vedotin exposure varied. This TCR was recovered from a human donor with classical Hodgkin lymphoma. The chain combines TRBV19 with TRBJ2-3, with 8 positions matching TRBD2. The sample consisted of peripheral blood mononuclear cells (PBMCs), taken at baseline. This chain's CDR3 is CASSILAGGGDTQYF. DNA of the CDR3: TGTGCCAGTAGTATCCTAGCGGGTGGAGGAGATACGCAGTATTTT.